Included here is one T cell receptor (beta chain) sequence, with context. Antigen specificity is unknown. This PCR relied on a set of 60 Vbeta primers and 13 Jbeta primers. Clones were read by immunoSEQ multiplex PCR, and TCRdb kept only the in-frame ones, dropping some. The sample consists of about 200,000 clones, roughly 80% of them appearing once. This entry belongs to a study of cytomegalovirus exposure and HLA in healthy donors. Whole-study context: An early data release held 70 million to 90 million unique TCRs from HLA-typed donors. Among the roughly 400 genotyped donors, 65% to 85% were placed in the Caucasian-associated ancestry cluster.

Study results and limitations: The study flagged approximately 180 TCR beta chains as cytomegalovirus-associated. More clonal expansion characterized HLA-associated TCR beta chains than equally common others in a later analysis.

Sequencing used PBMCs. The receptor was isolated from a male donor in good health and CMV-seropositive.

The CDR3 loop reads CASSLSGGGGHEQYF. The CDR3 DNA reads TGTGCCAGCAGCCTTAGCGGGGGGGGTGGGCACGAGCAGTACTTC. This sequence joins TRBV7-9 and TRBJ2-7, with TRBD2 identical over 11 bases. Germline CDR1 is SEHNR and CDR2 is FQNEAQ (reference sequence). The ends lost 5 bases at V and 5 bases at J; junction bases unmatched: 8. This CDR3 is built from 15 residues.